This TCR beta chain was retrieved from a study of T cell responses to AZD1222 COVID-19 vaccine. Study-wide points: Repertoire samples came only from after the peak T cell response.

On this clone: Its target is not known.

The table came from immunoSEQ multiplex PCR; TCRdb's copy has only in-frame clones and leaves some out. The table has about 99,000 clones, more than 80% seen once. The CDR3 runs 15 residues. Germline lookup yields CDR1 SNHLY and CDR2 FYNNEI. The germline V and J ends were trimmed by 7 bases and 1 base, with 15 bases remaining between them. The chain has TRBV2 and TRBJ2-3; D assignment may be TRBD1 or TRBD2 (6 bases each). The sample was peripheral blood, taken on day 0 of AZD1222 vaccination. The source is an adult in good health. The CDR3 sequence: CASIEPGARTDTQYF. The CDR3, as DNA: TGTGCCAGCATTGAGCCGGGGGCCCGCACAGATACGCAGTATTTT.